This T cell receptor (beta chain) came from a study of CXCR3-negative and CXCR3-positive naive CD8 T cells. The TRB libraries of cDNA were built by UMI-labeled 5' RACE. TCRdb reprocessed the 5' RACE reads and stores each CDR3 protein as one record, lacking DNA. Its table lists about 62,000 distinct CDR3 sequences. General study results and limits: Sequencing showed both naive subsets with comparably high diversity, and memory CD8+ cells much lower.

Among CD8+ T cells, naive ones were CD45RO-CCR7+CD27+CD95-. This CDR3 has 13 amino acids. Germline loops: CDR1 DFQATT, CDR2 SNEGSKA (reference sequence). Note on this clonotype: Its antigen is unknown.

The chain couples TRBV20-1 to TRBJ1-1. The source of this sequence is a human donor in good health. Some clones in this sample may be carry-over from other donors' samples. The sample taken for sequencing was naive CXCR3- CD8+ T cells from blood. Subset of the sample: CD45RO-CCR7+CD27+CD95- naive CD8+ T cells lacking CXCR3 (TNR3-). CDR3 protein: CSARDTMNTEAFF.